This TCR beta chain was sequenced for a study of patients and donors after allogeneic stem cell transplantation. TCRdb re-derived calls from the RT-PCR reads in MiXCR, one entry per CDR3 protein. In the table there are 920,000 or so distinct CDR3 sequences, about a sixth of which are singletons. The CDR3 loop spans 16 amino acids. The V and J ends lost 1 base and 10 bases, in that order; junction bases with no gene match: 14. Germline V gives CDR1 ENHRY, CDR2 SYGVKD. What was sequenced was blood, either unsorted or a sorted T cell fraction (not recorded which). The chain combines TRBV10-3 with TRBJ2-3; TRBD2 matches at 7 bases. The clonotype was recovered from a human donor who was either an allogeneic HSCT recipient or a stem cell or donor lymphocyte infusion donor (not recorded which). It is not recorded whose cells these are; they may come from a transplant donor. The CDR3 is CAISEFGGDYLGAQYF. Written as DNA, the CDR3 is TGTGCCATCAGTGAGTTCGGCGGGGACTACCTCGGGGCGCAGTATTTT.